This T cell receptor (beta chain) was identified during a study of CD8+ T cells in alopecia areata. Study context: The authors grafted skin from approximately 6-12-month-old C3H/HeJ donors with spontaneous alopecia onto roughly 6-10-week-old female C3H/HeJ mice.

Remarks on this clone: Antigen specificity is unknown. Gene names refer to mouse genes. The CDR3 is cut off 4 residues early in the read; its end comes from the germline J gene.

Reverse transcribed after extraction, RNA yielded cDNA as the sequencing template. Repertoires were generated with immunoSEQ multiplex PCR, while TCRdb's copy carries only in-frame clones and drops some. This sample comprises around 290,000 clones, none seen once only. Trimming cost V 4 bases and J 5 bases; bases outside gene matches: 6. This CDR3 spans 16 amino acids. CDR1 is LGHNA, CDR2 YNLKQL, per germline (reference sequence). Sorting of pooled cutaneous lymph node cells used CD4, CD8alpha, NKG2D, NKG2ACE and other markers. Study results and limitations: Against the mouse data, patients shared TCRs less clearly, possibly for HLA reasons.

This TCR derives from a C3H/HeJ mouse with alopecia areata. This line is of MHC haplotype H2-k. The rearrangement joins TRBV5 to TRBJ2-1, with 12 bases matching TRBD2. Sequencing was done on a sample of CD4+ T cells sorted from a lymph node. Incomplete CDR3 DNA: TGTGCCAGCAGCCCCAGACTGGGGGGGCGCGATGCT. Its protein product is CASSPRLGGRDA. The CDR3 in full is CASSPRLGGRDAEQFF.